The source of this T cell receptor beta chain is a study of blood T cell repertoires in COVID-19. The table came from immunoSEQ multiplex PCR; TCRdb's copy has only in-frame clones and leaves some out. This sample has some 290,000 clones, with roughly nine tenths found just once. While infection was still active, Seattle patients were enrolled and then followed longitudinally. This TCR was sampled from a woman in her thirties with COVID-19, enrolled during active disease. Input material: peripheral blood.

The CDR3 sequence is CASSDSPVSGYNEQFF. The CDR3 region has the DNA TGTGCCAGCAGTGACTCCCCGGTTAGCGGGTACAATGAGCAGTTCTTC. The chain recombines TRBV6-4 with TRBJ2-1, with 7 bases lining up with TRBD2. V shed 0 bases and J 4 bases; nucleotides not matched to a gene: 6. The V gene's germline CDR1 is MRHNA and CDR2 SNTAGT. CDR3 size: 16 residues.